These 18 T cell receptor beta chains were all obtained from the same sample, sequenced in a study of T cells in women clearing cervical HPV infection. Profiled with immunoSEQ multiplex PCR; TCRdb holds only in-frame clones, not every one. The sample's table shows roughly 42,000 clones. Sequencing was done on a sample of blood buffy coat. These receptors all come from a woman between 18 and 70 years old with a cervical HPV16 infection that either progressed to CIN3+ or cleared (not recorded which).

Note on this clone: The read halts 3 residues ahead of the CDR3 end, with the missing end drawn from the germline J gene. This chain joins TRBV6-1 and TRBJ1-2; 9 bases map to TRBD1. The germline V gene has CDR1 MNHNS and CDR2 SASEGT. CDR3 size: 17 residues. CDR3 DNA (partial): TGTGCCAGCAGTGAATCCGGGACAGGGCTAACGGCGTTGGGC. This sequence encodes CASSESGTGLTALG. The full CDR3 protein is CASSESGTGLTALGYTF.

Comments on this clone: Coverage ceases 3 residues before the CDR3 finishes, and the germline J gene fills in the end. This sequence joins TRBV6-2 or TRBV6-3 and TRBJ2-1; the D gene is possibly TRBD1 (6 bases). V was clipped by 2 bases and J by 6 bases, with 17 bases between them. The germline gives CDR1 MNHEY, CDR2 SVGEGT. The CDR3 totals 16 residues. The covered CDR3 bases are TGTGCCAGCAGTTACCTTGCCAGGGGATGGTTCAATGAG. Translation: CASSYLARGWFNE. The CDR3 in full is CASSYLARGWFNEQFF.

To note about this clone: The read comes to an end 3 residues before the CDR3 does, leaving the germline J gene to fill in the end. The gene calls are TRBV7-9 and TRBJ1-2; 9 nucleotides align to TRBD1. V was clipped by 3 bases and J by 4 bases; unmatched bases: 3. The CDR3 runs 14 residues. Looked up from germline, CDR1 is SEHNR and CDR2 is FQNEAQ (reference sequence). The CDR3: CASSLATGGYGYTF. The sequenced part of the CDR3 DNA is TGTGCCAGCAGCTTGGCGACAGGGGGCTATGGC.

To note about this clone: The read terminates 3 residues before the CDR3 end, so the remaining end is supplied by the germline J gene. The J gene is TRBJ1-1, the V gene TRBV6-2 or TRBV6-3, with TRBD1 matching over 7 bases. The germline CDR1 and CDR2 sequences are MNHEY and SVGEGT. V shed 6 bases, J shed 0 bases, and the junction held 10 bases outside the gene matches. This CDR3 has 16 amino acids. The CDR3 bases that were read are TGTGCCAGCAGCATCCCCCCAGGGGGACTGAACACTGAA. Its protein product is CASSIPPGGLNTE. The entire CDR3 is CASSIPPGGLNTEAFF.

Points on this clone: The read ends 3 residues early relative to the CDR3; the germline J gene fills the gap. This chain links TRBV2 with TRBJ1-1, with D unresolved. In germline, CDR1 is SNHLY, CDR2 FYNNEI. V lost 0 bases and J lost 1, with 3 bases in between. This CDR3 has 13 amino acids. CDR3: CASSEAQNTEAFF. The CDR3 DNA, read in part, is TGTGCCAGCAGTGAAGCACAGAACACTGAA.

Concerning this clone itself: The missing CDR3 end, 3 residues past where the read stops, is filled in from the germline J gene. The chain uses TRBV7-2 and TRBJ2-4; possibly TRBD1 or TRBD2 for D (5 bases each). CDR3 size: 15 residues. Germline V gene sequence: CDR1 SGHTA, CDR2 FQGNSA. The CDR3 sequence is CASSLGAARGYGQYF. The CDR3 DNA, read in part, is TGTGCCAGCAGCTTAGGGGCAGCGAGGGGCTATGGT.

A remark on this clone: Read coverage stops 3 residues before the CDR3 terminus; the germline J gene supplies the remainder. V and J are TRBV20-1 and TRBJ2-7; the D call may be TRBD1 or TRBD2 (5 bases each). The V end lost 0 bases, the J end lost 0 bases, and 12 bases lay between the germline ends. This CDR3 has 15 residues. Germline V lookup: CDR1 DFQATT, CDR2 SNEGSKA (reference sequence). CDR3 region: CSARDQEGYSYEQYF. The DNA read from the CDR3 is TGCAGTGCTAGAGATCAAGAGGGGTACTCCTACGAG.

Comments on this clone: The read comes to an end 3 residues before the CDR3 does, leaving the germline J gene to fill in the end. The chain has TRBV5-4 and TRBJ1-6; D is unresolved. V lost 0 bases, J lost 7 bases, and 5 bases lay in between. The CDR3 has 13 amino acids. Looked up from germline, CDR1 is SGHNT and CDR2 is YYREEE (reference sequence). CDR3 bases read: TGTGCCAGCAGCTTGGACTGGAATTCACCC. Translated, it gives CASSLDWNSP. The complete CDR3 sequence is CASSLDWNSPLHF.

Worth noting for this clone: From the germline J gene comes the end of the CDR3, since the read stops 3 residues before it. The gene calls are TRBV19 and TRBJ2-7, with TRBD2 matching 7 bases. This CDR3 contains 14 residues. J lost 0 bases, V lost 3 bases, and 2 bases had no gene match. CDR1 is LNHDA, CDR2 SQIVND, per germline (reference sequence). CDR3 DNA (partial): TGTGCCAGTAGTATCCGGACTAGCTCCTACGAG. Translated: CASSIRTSSYE. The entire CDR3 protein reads CASSIRTSSYEQYF.

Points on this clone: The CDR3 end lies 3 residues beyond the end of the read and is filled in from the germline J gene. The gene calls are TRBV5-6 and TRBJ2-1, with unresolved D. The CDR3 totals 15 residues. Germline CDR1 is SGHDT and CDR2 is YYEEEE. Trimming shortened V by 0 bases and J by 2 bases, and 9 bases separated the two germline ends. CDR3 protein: CASSLGAPTYNEQFF. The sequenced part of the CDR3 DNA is TGTGCCAGCAGCTTGGGGGCGCCGACCTACAATGAG.

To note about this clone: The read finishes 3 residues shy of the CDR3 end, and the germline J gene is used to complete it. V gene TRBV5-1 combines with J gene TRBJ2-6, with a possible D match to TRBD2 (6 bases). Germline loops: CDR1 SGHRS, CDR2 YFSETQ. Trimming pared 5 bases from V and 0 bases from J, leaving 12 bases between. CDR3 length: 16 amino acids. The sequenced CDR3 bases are TGCGCCAGCAGGGAGGGCCTCAACTCTGGGGCCAACGTC. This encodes CASREGLNSGANV. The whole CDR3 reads CASREGLNSGANVLTF. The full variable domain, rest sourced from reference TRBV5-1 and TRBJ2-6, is KAGVTQTPRYLIKTRGQQVTLSCSPISGHRSVSWYQQTPGQGLQFLFEYFSETQRNKGNFPGRFSGRQFSNSRSEMNVSTLELGDSALYLCASREGLNSGANVLTFGAGSRLTVL.

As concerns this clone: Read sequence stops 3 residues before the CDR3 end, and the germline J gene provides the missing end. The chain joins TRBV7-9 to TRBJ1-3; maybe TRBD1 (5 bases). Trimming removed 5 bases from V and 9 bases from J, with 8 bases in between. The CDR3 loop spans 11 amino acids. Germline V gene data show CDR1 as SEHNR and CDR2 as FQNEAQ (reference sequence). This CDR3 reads CASSPGGTIYF. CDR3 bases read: TGTGCCAGCAGCCCCGGGGGCACC.

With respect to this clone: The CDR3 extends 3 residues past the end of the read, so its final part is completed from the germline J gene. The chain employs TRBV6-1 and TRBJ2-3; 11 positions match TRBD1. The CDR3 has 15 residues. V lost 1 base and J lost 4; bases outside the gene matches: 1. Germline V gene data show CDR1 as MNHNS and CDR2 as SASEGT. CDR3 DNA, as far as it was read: TGTGCCAGCAGTGAAGGGACAGGGGGCGCAGATACG. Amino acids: CASSEGTGGADT. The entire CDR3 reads CASSEGTGGADTQYF.

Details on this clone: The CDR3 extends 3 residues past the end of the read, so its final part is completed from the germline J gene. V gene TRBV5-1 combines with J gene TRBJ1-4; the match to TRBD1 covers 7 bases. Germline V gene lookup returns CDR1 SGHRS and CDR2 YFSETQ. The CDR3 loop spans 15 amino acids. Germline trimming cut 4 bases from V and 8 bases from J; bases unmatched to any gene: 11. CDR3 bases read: TGCGCCAGCAGCCTTACCGGGACAGCGGACGAAAAA. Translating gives CASSLTGTADEK. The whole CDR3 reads CASSLTGTADEKLFF.

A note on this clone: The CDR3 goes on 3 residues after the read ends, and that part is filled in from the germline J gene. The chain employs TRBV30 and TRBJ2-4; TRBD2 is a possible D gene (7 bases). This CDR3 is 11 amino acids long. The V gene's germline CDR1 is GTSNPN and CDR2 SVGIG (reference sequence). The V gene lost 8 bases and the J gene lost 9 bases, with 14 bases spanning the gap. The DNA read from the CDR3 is TGTGCCGGAGGGGGGGGTAGCATT. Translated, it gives CAGGGGSI. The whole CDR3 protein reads CAGGGGSIQYF.

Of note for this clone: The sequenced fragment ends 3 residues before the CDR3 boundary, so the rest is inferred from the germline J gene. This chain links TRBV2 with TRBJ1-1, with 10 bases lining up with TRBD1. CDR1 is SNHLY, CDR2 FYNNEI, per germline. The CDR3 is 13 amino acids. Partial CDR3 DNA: TGTGCCAGCAGCGATGACAGGGGGCGGGGA. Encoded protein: CASSDDRGRG. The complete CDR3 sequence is CASSDDRGRGAFF.

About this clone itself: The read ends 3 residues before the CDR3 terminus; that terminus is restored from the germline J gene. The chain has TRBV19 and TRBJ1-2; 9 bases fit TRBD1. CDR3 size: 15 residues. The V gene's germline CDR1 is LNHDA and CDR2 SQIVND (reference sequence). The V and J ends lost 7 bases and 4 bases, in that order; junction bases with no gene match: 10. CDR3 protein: CASIRDREVGYGYTF. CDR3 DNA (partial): TGTGCCAGTATTCGGGACAGGGAGGTGGGCTATGGC.

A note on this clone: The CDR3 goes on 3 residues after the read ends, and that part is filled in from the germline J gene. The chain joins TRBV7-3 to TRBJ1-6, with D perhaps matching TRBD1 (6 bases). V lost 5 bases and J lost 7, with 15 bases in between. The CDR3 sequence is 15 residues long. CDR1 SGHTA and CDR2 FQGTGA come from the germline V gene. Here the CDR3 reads CASSLSQGPNSPLHF. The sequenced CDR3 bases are TGTGCCAGCAGCCTTTCTCAGGGGCCGAATTCACCC.